This TCR beta chain was profiled in a study of T cell repertoires in cytomegalovirus infection. Study details: Public TCR beta signatures marked donors with CMV infection and the matching HLA. General study results and limits: The study identified carriers of CMV plus the relevant HLA from cumulative public TCR beta family frequency.

The CDR3 has 15 residues. From germline, CDR1 is SGHTA and CDR2 FQGNSA. Trimming stripped 1 base from V and 2 bases from J, with 9 bases between. Comments on this clonotype: The antigen remains undetermined. A much larger clonotype is one base distant, so this may be a read error.

MiXCR, applied by TCRdb to the reads, yields one record per CDR3 protein. Found here are 680,000 or so distinct CDR3 sequences, around 30% of them singletons; the top ten hold roughly 18%. The chain carries TRBV7-2 and TRBJ1-3; no reliable D call. The receptor was isolated from a human donor in good health (CMV status not recorded). Some clones in this sample may be carry-over from other donors' samples. This specimen consisted of cultured PBMCs, obtained from culture after CMV antigen stimulation. The DNA of the CDR3 is TGTGCCAGCAGCTTAGGGAGGGTTACTGGAAACACCATATATTTT. Protein sequence: CASSLGRVTGNTIYF.